A selection of T cell receptor beta chains follows, all from one sample in a study of post-analysis software for immune sequencing data. TCRdb reprocessed the PCR reads via MiXCR and lists one record per CDR3 protein. The sample includes about 770,000 distinct CDR3 sequences, around 42% seen only once; the top ten take 4.9%. The sample comprised blood. These receptor sequences come from a girl aged 10 to 17 with multiple sclerosis. The CDR3 runs from the conserved cysteine through the conserved F or W. The order of the fields is CDR3 length, V gene, D gene, CDR3 protein. A D gene is named only where the DNA matches it firmly.

13 TRBV5-1 NA CASSLGRADTQYF
14 TRBV6-4 TRBD2 CASSALAGVNEQFF
12 TRBV7-2 NA CASSSPRSTQYF
14 TRBV7-9 NA CASSFSGLWETQYF
14 TRBV5-6 NA CASSFLGGTGELFF
17 TRBV28 TRBD1 CASSFAGTGAKNTEAFF
11 TRBV28 NA CASTQADTQYF
17 TRBV12-3/TRBV12-4 TRBD2 CASSLSKAGGYADTQYF
14 TRBV9 NA CASSARLDLNEQFF
17 TRBV6-1 TRBD1 CASSTTGAPGRNYGYTF
16 TRBV6-6 NA CASSYGGQGHYNEQFF
15 TRBV3-1 NA CASSQDARGNQPQHF
11 TRBV20-1 NA CSAPELNEQFF
13 TRBV7-2 NA CASSLQGVYEQFF
12 TRBV20-1 TRBD2 CSAIEREREQFF
14 TRBV4-1 NA CASSQDPDTYEQYF
14 TRBV5-6 TRBD2 CASSGTSGSHEQYF
14 TRBV20-1 NA CSASVGRENSPLHF
14 TRBV11-2 NA CASSGARWPDEQYF
14 TRBV4-1 NA CASSQEGTFNEQFF
14 TRBV7-2 NA CASSPGAPTDTQYF
17 TRBV7-9 NA CASSPRDGVAYYNEQFF
16 TRBV9 TRBD2 CASSPEAGGSTDTQYF
14 TRBV19 TRBD1 CASSIRTGPYEQYF
15 TRBV12-3/TRBV12-4 TRBD1 CASSGSGGLNTEAFF
15 TRBV5-1 NA CASSLWRGDGYEQYF
12 TRBV15 NA CATSSTGSPQYF
16 TRBV5-1 NA CASSPEGRDGIDEQFF
16 TRBV20-1 TRBD1 CSARDLGTGAQETQYF
16 TRBV29-1 TRBD1 CSVEGGTGGMQETQYF
15 TRBV3-1 NA CASSQGQTLNYGYTF
15 TRBV28 TRBD1 CASSSPTGIYHEQYF
13 TRBV27 TRBD2 CASTLTSGSSQYF
17 TRBV9 NA CASSVGLRDSSSYEQYF
14 TRBV25-1 NA CASSEFGGAGGQFF
13 TRBV24-1 NA CATSVRSTGELFF
16 TRBV6-5 TRBD2 CASRPTGTSGTYEQYF
12 TRBV12-3/TRBV12-4 NA CASSLTFTEAFF
14 TRBV9 NA CASSALGENEKLFF
13 TRBV7-9 NA CASSQDGNTEAFF
16 TRBV15 NA CATSREETVLGDTQYF
16 TRBV7-2 TRBD1 CASSLAGQGTPNEQFF